Presented here are 18 T cell receptor beta chains from one specimen sequenced in a study of cytomegalovirus exposure and HLA in healthy donors. PCR amplification relied on 60 Vbeta primers (plus 13 Jbeta primers). TCRdb's table, derived via immunoSEQ multiplex PCR, lists solely in-frame clones and lacks some. The sample yields about 150,000 clones, over 65% seen once. Sequenced sample: PBMCs. Receptors were obtained from a middle-aged man in good health and CMV-seropositive.

The V gene is TRBV30, the J gene TRBJ2-1; D is uncertain. Germline CDR1 is GTSNPN and CDR2 is SVGIG (reference sequence). The CDR3 has 13 amino acids. Trimming left V 4 bases short and J 0 bases short, with 7 bases between. The CDR3 loop is CAWIEDSYNEQFF. The CDR3, as DNA: TGTGCCTGGATTGAGGACTCCTACAATGAGCAGTTCTTC.

V is TRBV6-8 and J is TRBJ2-5; a weak D match, TRBD2 (5 bases). CDR1 MNHGY and CDR2 SAAAGT come from the germline V gene. The CDR3 is made up of 14 amino acids. V was trimmed by 9 bases and J by 4 bases, leaving 18 bases between them. DNA for the CDR3: TGTGCCAGTAACCGCGGACTCGCATTAGAGACCCAGTACTTC. Its protein product is CASNRGLALETQYF.

This chain connects TRBV18 to TRBJ2-3; 12 bases match TRBD2. After removal of 5 bases from V and 5 bases from J, the junction contained 5 bases not matched to a gene. Germline V gene sequence: CDR1 KGHSH, CDR2 LQKENI. This CDR3 has 15 residues. This chain's CDR3 is CASSDGTSGQDTQYF. In nucleotides, the CDR3 is TGTGCCAGCTCAGACGGGACTAGCGGGCAAGATACGCAGTATTTT.

This clone appeared a single time. The rearrangement links TRBV9 to TRBJ2-2; 10 nucleotides agree with TRBD2. Unmatched junction bases numbered 3, after V lost 3 bases and J lost 4 bases. Per germline, CDR1 SGDLS and CDR2 YYNGEE. The CDR3 has 15 residues. CDR3 protein: CASSGTSGRTGELFF. CDR3 bases: TGTGCCAGCAGCGGGACTAGCGGTCGCACCGGGGAGCTGTTTTTT.

J is TRBJ2-7 and V is TRBV2; 7 nucleotides agree with TRBD2. Trimming cost V 6 bases and J 4 bases; bases outside gene matches: 12. CDR1 is SNHLY, CDR2 FYNNEI, per germline. The CDR3 covers 15 residues. The CDR3 coding sequence is TGTGCCAGCAGCGCCACGCGCGGGAGAAGGTACGAGCAGTACTTC. It yields the protein CASSATRGRRYEQYF.

The sample holds one count of this clone. J is TRBJ2-5 and V is TRBV19; 7 bases match TRBD1. The CDR3 extends over 15 amino acids. Losses at the gene ends were 5 bases for V and 1 base for J; bases not matched to a gene: 7. CDR1 and CDR2 from the germline V gene are LNHDA and SQIVND (reference sequence). The DNA of the CDR3 is TGTGCCAGTAGTTCTGTACGGACAGGCCAAGAGACCCAGTACTTC. Amino acid sequence: CASSSVRTGQETQYF.

The DNA for the CDR3 is TGCGCCAGCAGCCCGACAAGTAACTACGAGCAGTACTTC. This sequence encodes CASSPTSNYEQYF. J is TRBJ2-7 and V is TRBV5-1; D remains unclear. Germline V gene sequence: CDR1 SGHRS, CDR2 YFSETQ. V lost 4 bases and J 3 bases, leaving 11 bases between the germline ends. This CDR3 contains 13 residues.

The chain combines TRBV10-3 with TRBJ1-5; D is undetermined. The germline CDR1 and CDR2 sequences are ENHRY and SYGVKD. CDR3 length: 14 amino acids. V lost 1 base and J 6 bases, leaving 10 bases between the germline ends. The CDR3 region has the DNA TGTGCCATCAGTGAGTTGCAGGTGTTTCAGCCCCAGCATTTT. It translates to CAISELQVFQPQHF.

The chain links TRBV29-1 to TRBJ2-1, with 7 bases aligning to TRBD2. Losses at the gene ends were 3 bases for V and 1 base for J; bases not matched to a gene: 15. The CDR3 is made up of 18 amino acids. Germline V gene lookup returns CDR1 SQVTM and CDR2 ANQGSEA. In DNA form, the CDR3 reads TGCAGCGTTGAGTTCCTAGCGGAGAATCAGTTTTCCTACAATGAGCAGTTCTTC. Translation: CSVEFLAENQFSYNEQFF.

This chain connects TRBV27 to TRBJ1-1; possible D gene TRBD1, 5 bases. Germline loops: CDR1 MNHEY, CDR2 SMNVEV (reference sequence). The CDR3 length is 15 residues. V lost 7 bases, J lost 1 base, and 16 bases lay in between. The CDR3, as DNA: TGTGCCAGCACAAGTATCGCAGGGCGGAACACTGAAGCTTTCTTT. Translated, it gives CASTSIAGRNTEAFF.

The rearrangement joins TRBV18 to TRBJ1-2; no reliable D call. Germline V gene data show CDR1 as KGHSH and CDR2 as LQKENI. The CDR3 totals 15 residues. Trimming cost V 2 bases and J 6 bases, with 16 bases left between them. The CDR3 loop reads CASSPMAVPLDGYTF. As DNA, the CDR3 is TGTGCCAGCTCACCAATGGCAGTCCCCTTGGATGGCTACACCTTC.

V is TRBV11-2 and J is TRBJ2-1; D remains unclear. Trimming pared 7 bases from V and 15 bases from J, leaving 22 bases between. CDR3 length equals 13 residues. Germline V lookup: CDR1 SGHAT, CDR2 FQNNGV. Here the CDR3 reads CASTPGAAEVPFF. CDR3 in DNA: TGTGCCAGCACCCCGGGTGCGGCGGAAGTCCCGTTCTTC.

The rearrangement uses TRBV5-6 and TRBJ2-4, with TRBD2 as a possible D gene (6 bases). CDR1 SGHDT and CDR2 YYEEEE come from the germline V gene. The CDR3 runs to 13 residues. The V gene lost 2 bases and the J gene lost 5 bases, with 8 bases spanning the gap. The CDR3 coding sequence is TGTGCCAGCAGCTTCGGGGGAGAAAACATTCAGTACTTC. Its translation is CASSFGGENIQYF.

CDR3 in DNA: TGTGCCAGCAGTACGGGACAAACATACACTGAAGCTTTCTTT. It codes for CASSTGQTYTEAFF. The chain recombines TRBV6-1 with TRBJ1-1; TRBD1 is a possible D gene (6 bases). CDR1 is MNHNS and CDR2 is SASEGT in the germline V gene. Trimming shortened V by 5 bases and J by 3 bases, and 13 bases separated the two germline ends. This CDR3 is 14 amino acids long.

The V call is TRBV7-9, the J call TRBJ1-3; D remains unclear. The V end lost 4 bases, the J end lost 0 bases, and 10 bases lay between the germline ends. This CDR3 has 15 amino acids. The germline CDR1 and CDR2 sequences are SEHNR and FQNEAQ (reference sequence). The CDR3 nucleotides are TGTGCCAGCAGCTCCATGGGAGACTCTGGAAACACCATATATTTT. Residues: CASSSMGDSGNTIYF. The full variable domain, with the rest looked up from reference TRBV7-9 and TRBJ1-3, is DTGVSQNPRHKITKRGQNVTFRCDPISEHNRLYWYRQTLGQGPEFLTYFQNEAQLEKSRLLSDRFSAERPKGSFSTLEIQRTEQGDSAMYLCASSSMGDSGNTIYFGEGSWLTVV.

The chain couples TRBV11-2 to TRBJ1-4, with no clear D. Per the germline V gene, CDR1 is SGHAT and CDR2 is FQNNGV. There are 14 residues in the CDR3. V gave up 1 base and J gave up 6 bases, with 9 bases separating them. The CDR3 bases are TGTGCCAGCAGCTTAGCCGGTTTTTATGAAAAACTGTTTTTT. Translation gives CASSLAGFYEKLFF.

The rearrangement links TRBV7-2 to TRBJ2-2; D might be TRBD1 (6 bases). Trimming pared 3 bases from V and 5 bases from J, leaving 16 bases between. The germline CDR1 and CDR2 sequences are SGHTA and FQGNSA. The CDR3 is 16 residues long. CDR3: CASSFAPGALTGELFF. The CDR3 region has the DNA TGTGCCAGCAGCTTCGCCCCAGGGGCGCTAACCGGGGAGCTGTTTTTT.

V gene TRBV27 combines with J gene TRBJ1-5; TRBD1 might be the D (5 bases). Trimming took 4 bases from V and 3 from J, leaving 19 bases between them. The CDR3 runs to 17 residues. The germline V gene encodes CDR1 MNHEY and CDR2 SMNVEV (reference sequence). As DNA, the CDR3 is TGTGCCAGCAGTTACATTGTTGGCGACAGCTTCAATCAGCCCCAGCATTTT. It yields the protein CASSYIVGDSFNQPQHF.